These T cell receptor beta chains were read from a single sample in a study of blood T cell repertoires in COVID-19. TCRdb's copy holds only in-frame clones and misses some; the assay was immunoSEQ multiplex PCR. The sample yields tens of thousands of clones, roughly 80% seen once. Source material: PBMCs or T cells enriched from blood (not recorded which). The receptor source for this set is a middle-aged woman with acute COVID-19. The CDR3 runs from the conserved cysteine through the conserved F or W. The order of the fields is clone size, J gene, V gene, D gene, CDR3 protein, CDR3 DNA. The D gene is left open where the match is weak. Clone size is not always given. Where it is, it says once, few, many or a class for expanded clones.

clone_size: few
j_call: TRBJ1-2
v_call: TRBV5-1
d_call: NA
cdr3_aa: CASSLGGEVTPHGYTF
cdr3_nt: TGCGCCAGCAGCTTGGGGGGCGAGGTAACGCCACATGGCTACACCTTC

clone_size: NA
j_call: TRBJ2-5
v_call: TRBV29-1
d_call: TRBD1
cdr3_aa: CSVYRDRGFETQYF
cdr3_nt: TGCAGCGTTTACCGGGACAGGGGGTTTGAGACCCAGTACTTC

clone_size: NA
j_call: TRBJ1-3
v_call: TRBV19
d_call: TRBD1
cdr3_aa: CASRPGQVSGNTIYF
cdr3_nt: TGTGCCAGTAGACCGGGACAGGTCTCTGGAAACACCATATATTTT

clone_size: NA
j_call: TRBJ1-2
v_call: TRBV5-8
d_call: TRBD1
cdr3_aa: CASTTPGGYGYTF
cdr3_nt: TGTGCCAGCACTACCCCAGGGGGCTATGGCTACACCTTC

clone_size: NA
j_call: TRBJ2-1
v_call: TRBV11-2
d_call: TRBD1
cdr3_aa: CATTPQTGAGGLDEQFF
cdr3_nt: TGTGCAACCACACCCCAAACGGGGGCAGGGGGCCTCGATGAGCAGTTCTTC

clone_size: NA
j_call: TRBJ2-1
v_call: TRBV5-1
d_call: NA
cdr3_aa: CASSLDLASHNEQFF
cdr3_nt: TGCGCCAGCAGCTTGGATCTAGCATCCCACAATGAGCAGTTCTTC

clone_size: NA
j_call: TRBJ1-4
v_call: TRBV11-2
d_call: NA
cdr3_aa: CASSLSRVAGEKLFF
cdr3_nt: TGTGCCAGCAGCTTATCCCGGGTCGCCGGTGAAAAACTGTTTTTT

clone_size: NA
j_call: TRBJ1-1
v_call: TRBV11-2
d_call: NA
cdr3_aa: CASSTMMNTEAFF
cdr3_nt: TGTGCCAGCAGCACTATGATGAACACTGAAGCTTTCTTT

clone_size: NA
j_call: TRBJ2-7
v_call: TRBV14
d_call: TRBD1
cdr3_aa: CASSSLRDRAYEQYF
cdr3_nt: TGTGCCAGCAGCTCCCTCCGGGACAGGGCCTACGAGCAGTACTTC

clone_size: NA
j_call: TRBJ2-3
v_call: TRBV27
d_call: TRBD2
cdr3_aa: CASSLEVGLAGAKCTDTQYF
cdr3_nt: TGTGCCAGCAGTTTGGAGGTCGGGCTAGCGGGAGCAAAATGCACAGATACGCAGTATTTT

clone_size: once
j_call: TRBJ2-7
v_call: TRBV25-1
d_call: NA
cdr3_aa: CASSDPDRLRGQYF
cdr3_nt: TGTGCCAGCAGTGATCCCGACAGGTTACGAGGACAGTACTTC

clone_size: NA
j_call: TRBJ2-1
v_call: TRBV4-1
d_call: TRBD1
cdr3_aa: CASSQEFGRQGAKFF
cdr3_nt: TGCGCCAGCAGCCAAGAATTTGGCCGCCAGGGGGCGAAGTTCTTC

clone_size: NA
j_call: TRBJ1-5
v_call: TRBV6-5
d_call: TRBD1
cdr3_aa: CASSHGTDHNQPQHF
cdr3_nt: TGTGCCAGCAGTCACGGGACAGACCACAATCAGCCCCAGCATTTT

clone_size: NA
j_call: TRBJ2-1
v_call: TRBV10-1
d_call: NA
cdr3_aa: CASSDRPYNEQFF
cdr3_nt: TGCGCCAGCTCTGACAGGCCCTACAATGAGCAGTTCTTC

clone_size: NA
j_call: TRBJ1-3
v_call: TRBV27
d_call: NA
cdr3_aa: CASRKLSGNTIYF
cdr3_nt: TGTGCCAGCAGAAAACTCTCTGGAAACACCATATATTTT

clone_size: NA
j_call: TRBJ2-5
v_call: TRBV7-2
d_call: NA
cdr3_aa: CASSSVLILQYF
cdr3_nt: TGTGCCAGCAGCTCAGTCCTTATATTGCAGTACTTC

clone_size: NA
j_call: TRBJ1-4
v_call: TRBV19
d_call: NA
cdr3_aa: CASNSRGATNEKLFF
cdr3_nt: TGTGCCAGTAATTCCCGAGGTGCAACTAATGAAAAACTGTTTTTT

clone_size: NA
j_call: TRBJ1-2
v_call: TRBV6-5
d_call: NA
cdr3_aa: CASWGPYGYTF
cdr3_nt: TGTGCCAGCTGGGGGCCCTATGGCTACACCTTC